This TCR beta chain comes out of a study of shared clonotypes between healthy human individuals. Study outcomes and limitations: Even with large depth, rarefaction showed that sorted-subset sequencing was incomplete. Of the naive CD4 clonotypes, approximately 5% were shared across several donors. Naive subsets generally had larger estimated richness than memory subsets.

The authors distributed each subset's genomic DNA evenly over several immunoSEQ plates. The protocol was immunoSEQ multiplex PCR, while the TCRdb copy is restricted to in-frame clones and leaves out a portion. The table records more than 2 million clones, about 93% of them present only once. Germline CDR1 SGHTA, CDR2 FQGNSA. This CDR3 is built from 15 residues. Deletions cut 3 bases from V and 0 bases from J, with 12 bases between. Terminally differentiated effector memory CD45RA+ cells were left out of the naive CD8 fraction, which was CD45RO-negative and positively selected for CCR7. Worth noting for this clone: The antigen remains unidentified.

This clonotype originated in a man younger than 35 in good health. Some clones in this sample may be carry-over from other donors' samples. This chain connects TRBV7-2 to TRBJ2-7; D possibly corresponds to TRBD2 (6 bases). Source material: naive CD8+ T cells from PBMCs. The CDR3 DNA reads TGTGCCAGCAGCTTTAGCGGAGCTCACTCCTACGAGCAGTACTTC. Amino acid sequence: CASSFSGAHSYEQYF.